A single sample gave rise to the 17 T cell receptor beta chains below, sequenced in a study of T cells expressing NK-cell markers. TCRdb reprocessed the 5' RACE reads, with one entry per CDR3 protein and no DNA. This table lists around 470,000 distinct CDR3 sequences. The specimen was blood T cells: a sorted CD56 or NKG2C T cell subset, CD4+ or CD8+ T cells, or bulk PBMC T cells (not recorded which). These receptor sequences come from a woman in her forties or fifties in good health.

The CDR3 sequence is CSAHDPRDSGNQPQHF. The chain couples TRBV20-1 to TRBJ1-5. This CDR3 region has 16 residues. Germline CDR1 and CDR2: DFQATT and SNEGSKA (reference sequence).

The gene calls are TRBV2 and TRBJ2-2. The CDR3 loop spans 17 amino acids. CDR1 is SNHLY and CDR2 is FYNNEI in the germline V gene. CDR3 amino acids: CASSDWGSRTNTGELFF.

V gene TRBV3-1 combines with J gene TRBJ1-1; TCRdb's D call of TRBD1 is untestable without DNA. The CDR3 is made up of 14 amino acids. Germline-derived CDR1 and CDR2 are LGHDT and YNNKEL (reference sequence). The CDR3 region is CASSRRIGAEGAFF.

V and J are TRBV5-5 and TRBJ2-2; the TCRdb D gene call, TRBD2, has no DNA to confirm it. Germline CDR1 and CDR2: SGHKS and YYEKEE (reference sequence). The CDR3 consists of 17 residues. CDR3 loop: CASSFGLAGAGDGELFF.

V gene TRBV5-1 combines with J gene TRBJ2-1; TCRdb names TRBD1, which stays unverified in the absence of DNA. Per germline, CDR1 SGHRS and CDR2 YFSETQ. The length of the CDR3 is 16 residues. The CDR3: CASSYGAAISYNEQFF.

The CDR3 sequence: CASSVRTSGSEYNEQFF. V gene TRBV5-1 combines with J gene TRBJ2-1; the TCRdb D gene call, TRBD2, has no DNA to confirm it. The CDR3 consists of 17 residues. Germline assignment: CDR1 SGHRS and CDR2 YFSETQ.

This chain links TRBV5-6 with TRBJ2-1. Germline CDR1 reads SGHDT; CDR2 reads YYEEEE. The CDR3 is made up of 13 amino acids. The CDR3 sequence is CASSLDPYNEQFF.

The chain links TRBV6-1 to TRBJ2-7. CDR1 is MNHNS, CDR2 SASEGT, per germline. The CDR3 loop spans 12 amino acids. The chain's CDR3 is CASYSNSYEQYF.

The V and J genes are TRBV6-5 and TRBJ2-4. The CDR3 contains 15 residues. Germline CDR1 is MNHEY and CDR2 is SVGAGI. CDR3 protein: CASSPQGVAKNIQYF.

V gene TRBV27 combines with J gene TRBJ2-3; TCRdb selects TRBD2, and the lack of DNA leaves this call unchecked. CDR3 length: 16 residues. Germline CDR1 MNHEY, CDR2 SMNVEV (reference sequence). CDR3 sequence: CASSAPLAGGADTQYF.

The V gene is TRBV12-3 or TRBV12-4, the J gene TRBJ2-3; TCRdb indicates TRBD1, and absent DNA this call remains unverified. The CDR3 is made up of 13 amino acids. CDR3: CASSLLGQGSQYF.

The J gene is TRBJ1-1, the V gene TRBV9; TCRdb lists TRBD1, though no DNA is available to test this call. Germline V CDR1 and CDR2: SGDLS, YYNGEE. There are 14 residues in the CDR3. This chain's CDR3 is CASSEQGGYTEAFF.

The chain employs TRBV18 and TRBJ2-3; TCRdb indicates TRBD2, and absent DNA this call remains unverified. The CDR3 has 14 amino acids. Germline CDR1 is KGHSH and CDR2 is LQKENI. This CDR3 is CASSIQGLSDTQYF.

The V and J genes are TRBV6-1 and TRBJ2-3. CDR1 and CDR2 (germline): MNHNS, SASEGT. The CDR3 extends over 15 amino acids. CDR3 sequence reads: CASRTSGTSTDTQYF.

The V call is TRBV7-9, the J call TRBJ1-1; TCRdb names TRBD1, which stays unverified in the absence of DNA. The CDR3 length is 16 residues. The V gene's germline CDR1 is SEHNR and CDR2 FQNEAQ (reference sequence). CDR3 loop: CASSLARTVENTEAFF.

V usage is TRBV12-3 or TRBV12-4 and J usage is TRBJ2-2. The CDR3 runs to 13 residues. The CDR3 reads CASSLAFTGELFF.

The J gene is TRBJ1-2, the V gene TRBV30; with no DNA, the TCRdb D assignment of TRBD1 cannot be verified. Germline V gene sequence: CDR1 GTSNPN, CDR2 SVGIG (reference sequence). This CDR3 spans 13 amino acids. CDR3 sequence: CAAPAGEIYGYTF.